Listed here is a single TCR beta chain. Its antigen specificity is not known. Per-base quality was not reported, and no clone a single base away is much larger than it. The collaborating institutions used their own protocols to collect whole blood in K2EDTA tubes. For TCRbeta analysis, collaborators shipped samples as frozen whole blood, isolated PBMCs, or DNA extracted from either of those sample types. TCRbeta CDR3 regions were amplified from genomic DNA by means of the immunoSEQ Assay, a bias-controlled multiplex PCR. As for the original processing: Nucleated cell counts per sample were estimated from amplification of reference gene primers within the assay. To quantify the absolute abundance of each unique TCRbeta CDR3 rearrangement, sequence reads were collapsed and filtered. For each sample, productive Simpson clonality was calculated as the square root of Simpson's diversity index across productive rearrangements. TCRdb holds this immuneACCESS table with in-frame rearrangements only. Some clones are missing; in checked studies, unresolved V genes explain under half, and the rest has no known cause. V and J calls and clone size come straight from that table; D and trimming were deduced from the DNA. This sample lists 100,000 to 150,000 clones; roughly 91% were detected once. The ten largest clones capture roughly 18% of the sample.

The data stem from a study of blood T cell repertoires in COVID-19 (dated by TCRdb to the early 2020s). Background for the entire study: The collaborator samples originated in the United States, Italy and Spain and spanned the acute and convalescent phases of COVID-19. The prospective study material was composed of cDNA or gDNA derived from T cells, B-cell-depleted T cells, or PBMCs. Subjects who had been exposed to COVID-19, were actively infected with it, or had recovered from it provided the deeply sampled blood TCRbeta repertoires that made up the dataset. The repertoires were released in a freely available public database intended as a resource for research on the immune response to SARS-CoV-2. Samples were obtained from the ongoing ImmuneRACE study (first 160 participants) and from about 1,300 subjects provided by 6 global collaborators. Nearly every sample came with metadata listing a de-identified subject ID, COVID-19 status, age in years and sex. HLA class I and class II types, where available, came from metadata supplied by the sample provider rather than from assay-based typing. Overall study outcomes, separate from this receptor: The quantity of clinical and demographic metadata differed by source and by participant and was supplied without curation.

The clonotype comes from a man over 45 with active or convalescent COVID-19. The sequenced sample was peripheral blood.

The sequenced DNA: TGTGCCAGCAGTCCCCCGACAGGGGAGGACGAGCAGTACTTC. Translation gives CASSPPTGEDEQYF. The rearrangement combines TRBV6-5 with TRBJ2-7, with 8 bases in between that match TRBD1. The CDR3, from cysteine to phenylalanine, totals 14 residues. Just the 42-base CDR3 DNA is kept, in frame starting at base 1. Germline trimming: 5 bases from V, 5 bases from J; junction bases outside gene matches: 8. The germline V gene supplies CDR1 MNHEY and CDR2 SVGAGI.